Detailed here is one T cell receptor (beta chain). This clonotype was seen many times. The target of this receptor is not known. Per-base qualities were not stored, and no clone one base away is much larger. This entry comes from a study of T cells in Graves' hyperthyroidism and ophthalmopathy (dated by TCRdb to 2018 to 2020). About the study as a whole: Peripheral blood samples were taken at the time of initial diagnosis, prior to any treatment. TCR V-J signatures able to tell the groups apart were searched for in a discovery cohort of about a hundred patients, of whom around 43 had Graves' ophthalmopathy and about 55 had stable Graves' hyperthyroidism. An independent validation cohort of fewer than 20 hyperthyroidism patients and over 15 patients who later progressed to ophthalmopathy tested prospective prediction of ophthalmopathy. The 95 to 100 discovery patients were divided at random into training and test sets in a 7:3 ratio. The study also compared thyroid tissue and blood T-cell repertoires from several Graves' hyperthyroidism patients. Once sampling was done, hyperthyroidism patients were given methimazole at a starting dose of 30 mg daily, whereas ophthalmopathy patients were given high-dose intravenous methylprednisolone. The paper reports TCR Vbeta CDR3 sequencing of approximately 140 peripheral blood samples: around 41 ophthalmopathy, 70 to 85 hyperthyroidism and 17 progressor patients.

Stable Graves' hyperthyroidism was defined as the absence of progression to ophthalmopathy over 18 months of follow-up. Hyperthyroidism patients were newly diagnosed, with disease duration under 2 months, and aged 18 to 65 years. Exclusion was applied to patients with uncontrolled infections, other autoimmune diseases, pregnancy or lactation. Clinical symptoms, serum thyroxine and TRAb, thyroid ultrasound, and orbital computed tomography formed the basis for the diagnoses. PBMCs were isolated from approximately 10 ml of fresh peripheral blood by Ficoll-Paque density gradient centrifugation. Trizol reagent was used to extract total RNA, and RNA quality was then checked on an Agilent 2100 Bioanalyzer. TCR beta CDR3 regions were amplified from RNA transcripts. A first-round RT-PCR of the TCR CDR3 used the HTBI primer set with the Qiagen OneStep RT-PCR kit. Libraries were constructed in a second round of multiplex PCR, after which size selection and purification were performed. The libraries were sequenced on an Illumina HiSeq2000 using paired-end 100 bp reads. The authors' analysis ran thus. SOAPnuke was used to process the raw data, with reads discarded if the reads contained adapters or uncalled bases, had a mean Phred below 15, or lacked an exact constant-primer or identifier match. COPE v1.2.5 was used to merge high-quality paired reads, and clonotypes were defined as unique nucleotide sequences. Clonotypes were aligned to IMGT TRBV, TRBD and TRBJ reference segments using MiTCR v1.1. Only V-J combinations with frequency above 0.0001, covering about 99% of repertoires, were analysed. A TCS score was defined as the ratio between F50 (clonal expansion) and ExV (chaos), using BLOSUM62-based TCRdist between CDR3 peptides within each V-J. Welch's t-statistics and random forest reduced around 550 V-J features to 13, which were used in a naive Bayes classifier (R e1071). TCRdb passed the public sequencing reads through fastp at Q25 and MiXCR, retaining productive beta sequences. Rows are combined by CDR3 protein, so each entry shows the most common genes and DNA. The V and J calls and clone size come from TCRdb's table, not from the authors' own analysis. This sample holds about 200,000 distinct CDR3 sequences; 15% to 20% were observed only once. About 45% of the sample belongs to the ten largest clones.

The CDR3 spans 16 residues, from the cysteine through the phenylalanine. Only CDR3 DNA is held: 48 bases, read in frame from base 1. CDR1 and CDR2, per the germline V gene, are MNHNS and SASEGT. V and J are truncated by 3 bases and 1 base respectively, leaving an intervening sequence of 13 bases. The paper's findings and limits, for the study overall: In validation, progression to ophthalmopathy was predicted by the model with around 71% sensitivity and roughly 76% specificity, a median of about 6.8 months before onset. No statistical method was used to fix the sample size in advance, and group allocation was not hidden from the investigators. Most expanded thyroid clonotypes (frequency above 0.001) were also detected in blood, suggesting blood repertoires may reflect thyroid immune responses. A 13 V-J signature model separated ophthalmopathy from stable hyperthyroidism, with 87.88% sensitivity and 81.08% specificity in cross-validation and 80%/75% in testing.

The chain is assembled from TRBV6-1 and TRBJ1-5, and perhaps TRBD1 as D gene, on 5 matching bases. The material sequenced was blood. This receptor was obtained from a man aged 35 to 55 with Graves' hyperthyroidism. Read as DNA, the sequence is TGTGCCAGCAGTGACACGGGACTGCCAAGCAATCAGCCCCAGCATTTT. Translation gives CASSDTGLPSNQPQHF.